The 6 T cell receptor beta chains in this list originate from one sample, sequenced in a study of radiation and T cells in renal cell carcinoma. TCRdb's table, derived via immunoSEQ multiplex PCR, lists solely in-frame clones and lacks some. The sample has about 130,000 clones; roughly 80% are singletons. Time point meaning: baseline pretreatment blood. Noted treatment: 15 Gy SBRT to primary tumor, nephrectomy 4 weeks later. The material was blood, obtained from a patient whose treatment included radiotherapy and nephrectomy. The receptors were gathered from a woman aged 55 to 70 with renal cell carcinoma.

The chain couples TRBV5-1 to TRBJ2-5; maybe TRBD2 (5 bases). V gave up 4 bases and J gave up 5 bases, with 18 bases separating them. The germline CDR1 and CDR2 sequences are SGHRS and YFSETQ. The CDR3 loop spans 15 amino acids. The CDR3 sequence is CASSATSGWRETQYF. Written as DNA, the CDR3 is TGCGCCAGCAGCGCGACTTCCGGGTGGAGGGAGACCCAGTACTTC.

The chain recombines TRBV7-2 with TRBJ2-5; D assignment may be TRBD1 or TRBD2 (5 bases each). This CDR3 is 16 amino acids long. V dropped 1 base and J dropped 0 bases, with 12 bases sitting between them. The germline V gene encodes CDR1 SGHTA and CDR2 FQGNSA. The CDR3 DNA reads TGTGCCAGCAGCTTAGTGGGGGTTTGGGACCAAGAGACCCAGTACTTC. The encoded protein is CASSLVGVWDQETQYF.

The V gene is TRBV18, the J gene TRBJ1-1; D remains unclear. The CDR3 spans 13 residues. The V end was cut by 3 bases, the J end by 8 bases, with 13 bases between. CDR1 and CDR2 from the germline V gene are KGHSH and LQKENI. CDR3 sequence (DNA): TGTGCCAGCTCACCGGAGACATCGAAAGAAGCTTTCTTT. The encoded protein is CASSPETSKEAFF.

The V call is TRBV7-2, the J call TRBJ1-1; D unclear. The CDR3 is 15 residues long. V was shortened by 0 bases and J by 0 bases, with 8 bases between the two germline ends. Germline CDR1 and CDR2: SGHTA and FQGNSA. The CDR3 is CASSLAEGMNTEAFF. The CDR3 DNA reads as TGTGCCAGCAGCTTAGCGGAAGGGATGAACACTGAAGCTTTCTTT.

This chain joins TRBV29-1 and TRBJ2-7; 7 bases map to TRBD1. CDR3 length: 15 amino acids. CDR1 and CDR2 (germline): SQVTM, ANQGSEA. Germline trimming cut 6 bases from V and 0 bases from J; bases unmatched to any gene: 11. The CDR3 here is CSVGSSGQLSYEQYF. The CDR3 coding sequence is TGCAGCGTCGGGTCTTCGGGACAGCTCTCCTACGAGCAGTACTTC.

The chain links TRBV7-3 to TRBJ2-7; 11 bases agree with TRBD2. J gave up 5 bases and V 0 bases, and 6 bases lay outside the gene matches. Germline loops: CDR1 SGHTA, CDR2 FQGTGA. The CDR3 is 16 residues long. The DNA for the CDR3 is TGTGCCAGCAGCTTAACGGGTACTAGCGGGAGCAACGAGCAGTACTTC. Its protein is CASSLTGTSGSNEQYF.